These 28 T cell receptor beta chains were all obtained from the same sample, sequenced in a study of control samples from healthy donors and cancer patients. Repertoires were generated with immunoSEQ multiplex PCR, while TCRdb's copy carries only in-frame clones and drops some. This sample has around 82,000 clones, with approximately 89% found just once. The source material was blood. Source of these receptors: a man aged 50-60 years in good health.

V usage is TRBV6-5 and J usage is TRBJ1-1, with D possibly being TRBD1 (5 bases). V was trimmed by 5 bases and J by 10 bases, leaving 20 bases between them. This CDR3 has 14 residues. CDR1 and CDR2 from the germline V gene are MNHEY and SVGAGI. Here the CDR3 DNA reads TGTGCCAGCAGTCCAACCCTCAGACAGTTTGGAGCTTTCTTT. It specifies CASSPTLRQFGAFF.

The chain joins TRBV5-5 to TRBJ2-3; TRBD2 matches 7 bases. The J segment lost 2 bases and the V segment lost 4 bases, leaving 13 bases of the junction unmatched. Germline V gene lookup returns CDR1 SGHKS and CDR2 YYEKEE (reference sequence). This CDR3 region has 17 residues. CDR3 DNA sequence: TGTGCCAGCAGCCGATCGACTGGGAGGGGATTCACAGATACGCAGTATTTT. Its translation: CASSRSTGRGFTDTQYF.

Details on this clone: A read error may produce the germline difference seen at one junction end. CDR3 nucleotides: TGTGCCAGTTTGGAATCCCGGGGGGGCAATCAAGGGACCCAGTACTTC. Translated, it gives CASLESRGGNQGTQYF. The gene calls are TRBV7-2 and TRBJ2-5, with TRBD2 matching over 8 bases. Germline assignment: CDR1 SGHTA and CDR2 FQGNSA. The CDR3 sequence is 16 residues long.

This sequence joins TRBV10-3 and TRBJ2-7; 9 bases are shared with TRBD1. This CDR3 spans 13 amino acids. Germline V gene data show CDR1 as ENHRY and CDR2 as SYGVKD. Trimming at V came to 10 bases and at J to 3 bases, leaving 7 bases not matched to a gene. The CDR3 region is CATNPGQGYEQYF. The CDR3 DNA sequence: TGTGCCACCAATCCGGGACAGGGCTACGAGCAGTACTTC.

The rearrangement joins TRBV7-2 to TRBJ2-4; 10 bases line up with TRBD1. This CDR3 spans 12 amino acids. V lost 4 bases, J lost 14 bases, and 5 bases stayed unmatched. Germline lookup yields CDR1 SGHTA and CDR2 FQGNSA. DNA for the CDR3: TGTGCCAGCAGCTCCACCGGGACAGGGGAGTACTTC. It specifies CASSSTGTGEYF.

The chain combines TRBV13 with TRBJ1-2; no reliable D call. The CDR3 runs 15 residues. Per the germline V gene, CDR1 is PRHDT and CDR2 is FYEKMQ (reference sequence). The germline V and J ends were trimmed by 4 bases and 1 base, with 13 bases remaining between them. In nucleotides, the CDR3 is TGTGCCAGCAGCTCCTTCGGACTCGTTAACTATGGCTACACCTTC. Translation gives CASSSFGLVNYGYTF.

This clone was detected only once. The chain carries TRBV30 and TRBJ1-4; D unclear. Deletions cut 4 bases from V and 11 bases from J, with 20 bases between. The CDR3 is 14 residues long. Germline CDR1 and CDR2: GTSNPN and SVGIG (reference sequence). CDR3 residues: CAWMQDLTRAKLFF. The CDR3 nucleotides read TGTGCCTGGATGCAAGACCTTACCCGGGCGAAACTGTTTTTT.

Concerning this clone: One end of the junction does not line up with germline, which may come from a read error. The gene calls are TRBV6-6 and TRBJ1-3; a weak D match, TRBD1 (6 bases). The CDR3 spans 15 residues. Germline V CDR1 and CDR2: MNHNY, SVGAGI (reference sequence). CDR3: CATSTGGWTGNTIYF. For the CDR3, the DNA is TGTGCCACCAGTACGGGGGGCTGGACTGGAAACACCATATATTTT.

The gene calls are TRBV27 and TRBJ2-7, with unresolved D. This CDR3 contains 15 residues. The germline V and J ends were trimmed by 6 bases and 0 bases, with 15 bases remaining between them. Germline-derived CDR1 and CDR2 are MNHEY and SMNVEV (reference sequence). This chain's CDR3 is CASSRMGKNSYEQYF. CDR3 nucleotides: TGTGCCAGCAGCCGGATGGGGAAAAACTCCTACGAGCAGTACTTC.

The chain couples TRBV5-1 to TRBJ1-1, with D possibly matching TRBD1 (5 bases). The CDR3 sequence is 14 residues long. The ends were cut back, 3 bases at V and 10 bases at J, with 19 bases in the middle. Germline loops: CDR1 SGHRS, CDR2 YFSETQ. The CDR3 sequence: CASSYEGTSRGAFF. CDR3 in DNA: TGCGCCAGCAGCTACGAAGGGACCTCCCGGGGAGCTTTCTTT.

The chain carries TRBV30 and TRBJ2-1, with D tentatively TRBD1 or TRBD2 (6 bases each). The CDR3 contains 15 residues. Germline V gene sequence: CDR1 GTSNPN, CDR2 SVGIG (reference sequence). V gave up 0 bases and J gave up 2 bases, with 11 bases separating them. CDR3 DNA: TGTGCCTGGAGTGTAGGGGGGAACCCCTACAATGAGCAGTTCTTC. Its translation is CAWSVGGNPYNEQFF.

This clone was recorded once. The CDR3 protein is CASSRTRSTAEAFF. The CDR3, as DNA: TGTGCCAGCTCACGTACCAGATCAACTGCTGAAGCTTTCTTT. This chain links TRBV18 with TRBJ1-1; no clear D gene. Germline V CDR1 and CDR2: KGHSH, LQKENI. The CDR3 is 14 residues long. V dropped 4 bases and J dropped 6 bases, with 15 bases sitting between them.

The rearrangement joins TRBV30 to TRBJ1-5; D is possibly TRBD1 (5 bases). Germline CDR1 and CDR2: GTSNPN and SVGIG (reference sequence). V was shortened by 3 bases and J by 2 bases, with 11 bases between the two germline ends. The CDR3 length is 14 residues. CDR3 sequence reads: CAWRGAGRNQPQHF. CDR3 coding DNA: TGTGCCTGGAGAGGGGCAGGCCGCAATCAGCCCCAGCATTTT.

The chain combines TRBV12-3 or TRBV12-4 with TRBJ1-1; D gene unclear. The CDR3 runs 11 residues. The germline V and J ends were trimmed by 6 bases and 10 bases, with 12 bases remaining between them. CDR3 in amino acids: CASSLSVGAFF. In DNA, the CDR3 is TGTGCCAGCAGCCTCAGTGTAGGAGCTTTCTTT.

This sequence joins TRBV4-1 and TRBJ1-2; D is uncertain. CDR3 length equals 17 residues. Trimming stripped 1 base from V and 3 bases from J, with 18 bases between. Germline V gene sequence: CDR1 MGHRA, CDR2 YSYEKL. The CDR3 DNA reads as TGCGCCAGCAGCCAAGTCTTCCAGGCTCTGAGGGACTATGGCTACACCTTC. Residues: CASSQVFQALRDYGYTF.

The table lists this clone with a count of one. The V and J genes are TRBV18 and TRBJ2-7; 7 bases align to TRBD2. V trimming: 4 bases; J trimming: 5 bases; junction bases outside the gene matches: 5. Germline V gives CDR1 KGHSH, CDR2 LQKENI. The CDR3 runs to 13 residues. The CDR3 bases are TGTGCCAGCTCACGCGGGAGTAGGGACGAGCAGTACTTC. It yields the protein CASSRGSRDEQYF.

V and J are TRBV6-5 and TRBJ1-6; 7 nucleotides agree with TRBD1. Looked up from germline, CDR1 is MNHEY and CDR2 is SVGAGI. The V gene end was trimmed by 6 bases and the J gene end by 7 bases; junction bases not matched to a gene: 3. CDR3 size: 13 residues. CDR3 in amino acids: CASRQGENSPLHF. In DNA, the CDR3 is TGTGCCAGCAGGCAGGGGGAGAATTCACCCCTCCACTTT.

This clone was counted a few times. The rearrangement uses TRBV3-1 (or the pseudogene TRBV3-2) and TRBJ2-5; 8 bases map to TRBD2. This CDR3 region has 15 residues. The ends lost 6 bases at V and 6 bases at J; junction bases unmatched: 12. Germline lookup yields CDR1 LGHDT and CDR2 YNNKEL (reference sequence). CDR3: CASSPPGGRGQTQYF. CDR3 bases: TGTGCCAGCAGTCCCCCGGGGGGGCGGGGACAGACCCAGTACTTC.

The CDR3 nucleotides read TGTGCCAGCAGCGACGGACAGGGGGTGCCTGAAGCTTTCTTT. The encoded protein is CASSDGQGVPEAFF. The V gene is TRBV6-2 or TRBV6-3, the J gene TRBJ1-1, with 10 bases that match TRBD1. The CDR3 consists of 14 residues. Germline trimming cut 6 bases from V and 6 bases from J; bases unmatched to any gene: 7. Germline V gene lookup returns CDR1 MNHEY and CDR2 SVGEGT.

The chain employs TRBV7-8 and TRBJ1-1; D is possibly TRBD1 (5 bases). The CDR3 is 15 residues long. V dropped 1 base and J dropped 4 bases, with 13 bases sitting between them. The germline CDR1 and CDR2 sequences are SGHVS and FQNEAQ. CDR3 sequence: CASSLVAGDGTEAFF. The CDR3 bases are TGTGCCAGCAGCTTAGTTGCCGGGGACGGCACTGAAGCTTTCTTT.

As DNA, the CDR3 is TGTGCCAGCAGCTTGGACACTGGGGTCTATGGCTACACCTTC. Amino acids: CASSLDTGVYGYTF. The chain uses TRBV7-6 and TRBJ1-2, with D tentatively TRBD1 (5 bases). Germline loops: CDR1 SGHVS, CDR2 FNYEAQ. Trimming took off 3 bases at V and 4 bases at J, with 12 bases between the two ends. This CDR3 comprises 14 residues. The whole variable domain, remainder taken from reference TRBV7-6 and TRBJ1-2, is GAGVSQSPRYKVTKRGQDVALRCDPISGHVSLYWYRQALGQGPEFLTYFNYEAQQDKSGLPNDRFSAERPEGSISTLTIQRTEQRDSAMYRCASSLDTGVYGYTFGSGTRLTVV.

V usage is TRBV7-8 and J usage is TRBJ2-7; perhaps D is TRBD1 or TRBD2 (5 bases each). The ends were cut back, 2 bases at V and 9 bases at J, with 29 bases in the middle. There are 18 residues in the CDR3. Germline V gives CDR1 SGHVS, CDR2 FQNEAQ. The CDR3 bases are TGTGCCAGCAGCTTACGTCTGGGGCAGGACGGGACCCCAGTAGGGCAGTACTTC. Protein product: CASSLRLGQDGTPVGQYF.

V usage is TRBV4-2 and J usage is TRBJ2-3; 10 bases fit TRBD2. Germline values: CDR1 LGHNA, CDR2 YNFKEQ. V lost 4 bases, J lost 0 bases, and 19 bases stayed unmatched. The CDR3 spans 21 residues. The CDR3 spells CASSLTLASGGSGWSTDTQYF. DNA of the CDR3: TGTGCCAGCAGCCTCACCCTGGCTAGCGGGGGATCGGGTTGGAGCACAGATACGCAGTATTTT.

J is TRBJ2-5 and V is TRBV7-2; possibly TRBD2 for D (6 bases). Germline V gene data show CDR1 as SGHTA and CDR2 as FQGNSA. There are 18 residues in the CDR3. Between the trimmed V and J ends, which lost 1 base and 1 base, there was a span of 19 bases. The CDR3 here is CASSLDLRRRGGQETQYF. Here the CDR3 DNA reads TGTGCCAGCAGCTTAGACCTGCGGCGGAGGGGCGGCCAAGAGACCCAGTACTTC.

This chain joins TRBV3-1 (or the pseudogene TRBV3-2) and TRBJ1-2; TRBD1 might be the D (6 bases). Germline CDR1 LGHDT, CDR2 YNNKEL (reference sequence). The V end lost 5 bases, the J end lost 8 bases, and 15 bases lay between the germline ends. The CDR3 is 13 amino acids. The CDR3 nucleotides read TGTGCCAGCAGCTATCGGGACACCCGGGGCTACACCTTC. Residues: CASSYRDTRGYTF.

V gene TRBV18 combines with J gene TRBJ2-5; D gene ambiguous. CDR1 is KGHSH and CDR2 is LQKENI in the germline V gene. The CDR3 extends over 14 amino acids. Trimming took 3 bases from V and 5 from J, leaving 13 bases between them. CDR3 sequence: CASSPENLRETQYF. For the CDR3, the DNA is TGTGCCAGCTCACCGGAGAATTTGCGGGAGACCCAGTACTTC.

The chain employs TRBV6-5 and TRBJ2-2; TRBD1 or TRBD2 may be the D gene (5 bases each). This CDR3 has 14 residues. V shed 8 bases and J shed 6 bases, with 16 bases lying between them. Per germline, CDR1 MNHEY and CDR2 SVGAGI. CDR3 amino acids: CASSVRGRAGELFF. CDR3 in DNA: TGTGCCAGCTCCGTCCGGGGCAGGGCCGGGGAGCTGTTTTTT.

The chain links TRBV13 to TRBJ2-5; the D is unclear. V lost 5 bases to trimming and J lost 0 bases, with 10 bases between them. Germline loops: CDR1 PRHDT, CDR2 FYEKMQ (reference sequence). This CDR3 spans 14 amino acids. CDR3 protein: CASSHQMYQETQYF. The CDR3 nucleotides read TGTGCCAGCAGCCACCAGATGTACCAAGAGACCCAGTACTTC.